This is a list of T cell receptor beta chains from one sample in a study of shared clonotypes between healthy human individuals. Profiling relied on immunoSEQ multiplex PCR, and the TCRdb table lists in-frame clones only, not all of them. The top ten hold roughly 24% of the sample, which has hundreds of thousands of clones, just over 90% seen once. Sequencing used naive CD8+ T cells sorted from blood. The receptors originated from a man under 40 in good health. The CDR3 runs from the conserved cysteine through the conserved F or W. Each record gives: J gene, V gene, D gene, clone size, CDR3 DNA, CDR3 protein. The D gene is left open where the match is weak. Some rows mark clone size as missing; the rest say once, few, many or name a class of expanded clone.

j_gene: TRBJ2-7
v_gene: TRBV20-1
d_gene: NA
abundance: NA
CDR3nt: TGCAGTGCACAACAGGGAAACGAGCAGTACTTC
CDR3aa: CSAQQGNEQYF

j_gene: TRBJ2-5
v_gene: TRBV30
d_gene: NA
abundance: once
CDR3nt: TGTGCCTGGAACAGGATCCAAGAGACCCAGTACTTC
CDR3aa: CAWNRIQETQYF

j_gene: TRBJ2-7
v_gene: TRBV7-9
d_gene: NA
abundance: NA
CDR3nt: TGTGCCAGCAGCCCCCCTAGCAGCTACGAGCAGTACTTC
CDR3aa: CASSPPSSYEQYF

j_gene: TRBJ1-5
v_gene: TRBV30
d_gene: NA
abundance: NA
CDR3nt: TGTGCCTGGAGTGTAGGACAAACTAGCAATCAGCCCCAGCATTTT
CDR3aa: CAWSVGQTSNQPQHF

j_gene: TRBJ1-2
v_gene: TRBV4-1
d_gene: NA
abundance: NA
CDR3nt: TGCGCCAGCAGCCAAGCAAGTACGGACGGTGGGCGCTATGGCTACACCTTC
CDR3aa: CASSQASTDGGRYGYTF

j_gene: TRBJ2-1
v_gene: TRBV27
d_gene: TRBD2
abundance: NA
CDR3nt: TGTGCCAGCAGTCTAGGACTAGCGGGTGTCAATGAGCAGTTCTTC
CDR3aa: CASSLGLAGVNEQFF

j_gene: TRBJ2-7
v_gene: TRBV5-5
d_gene: NA
abundance: NA
CDR3nt: TGTGCCAGCAGCCCGAGCTGGGGCTACGAGCAGTACTTC
CDR3aa: CASSPSWGYEQYF

j_gene: TRBJ2-2
v_gene: TRBV27
d_gene: TRBD1
abundance: NA
CDR3nt: TGTGCCAGCGGGACAGGAGTGGCCGGGGAGCTGTTTTTT
CDR3aa: CASGTGVAGELFF

j_gene: TRBJ2-1
v_gene: TRBV27
d_gene: TRBD2
abundance: NA
CDR3nt: TGTGCCAGCAGTTTATTGCTAGCGGGAGGGATGAATGAGCAGTTCTTC
CDR3aa: CASSLLLAGGMNEQFF

j_gene: TRBJ2-5
v_gene: TRBV14
d_gene: NA
abundance: NA
CDR3nt: TGTGCCAGCAGCCAGTTTGAAGGGCCCCAAGAGACCCAGTACTTC
CDR3aa: CASSQFEGPQETQYF

j_gene: TRBJ2-7
v_gene: TRBV7-8
d_gene: TRBD2
abundance: NA
CDR3nt: TGTGCCAGCAGCTCGGGACTAGGGGCCTACGAGCAGTACTTC
CDR3aa: CASSSGLGAYEQYF

j_gene: TRBJ1-5
v_gene: TRBV27
d_gene: NA
abundance: few
CDR3nt: TGTGCCAGCAGTTTAATCGGGACAAGTCCTAGCAATCAGCCCCAGCATTTT
CDR3aa: CASSLIGTSPSNQPQHF

j_gene: TRBJ2-1
v_gene: TRBV5-8
d_gene: NA
abundance: NA
CDR3nt: TGTGCCAGCAGCTTAGGGGACACGAGCTCCTACAATGAGCAGTTCTTC
CDR3aa: CASSLGDTSSYNEQFF

j_gene: TRBJ1-3
v_gene: TRBV27
d_gene: NA
abundance: once
CDR3nt: TGTGCCAGCAGTTCCCACATGGGGGGAAACACCATATATTTT
CDR3aa: CASSSHMGGNTIYF

j_gene: TRBJ2-1
v_gene: TRBV20-1
d_gene: NA
abundance: NA
CDR3nt: TGCAGTTGGGGGGAGCAGTTCTTC
CDR3aa: CSWGEQFF

j_gene: TRBJ2-4
v_gene: TRBV7-9
d_gene: NA
abundance: NA
CDR3nt: TGTGCCAGCAGCTTAGTCGTTGGGCTGCGGAAAAACATTCAGTACTTC
CDR3aa: CASSLVVGLRKNIQYF

j_gene: TRBJ2-3
v_gene: TRBV9
d_gene: TRBD2
abundance: once
CDR3nt: TGTGCCAGCAGCGTAGCCCCCACGGGACTAGCGGGAGGGTTCGTTACGCAGTATTTT
CDR3aa: CASSVAPTGLAGGFVTQYF

j_gene: TRBJ2-5
v_gene: TRBV11-2
d_gene: TRBD2
abundance: NA
CDR3nt: TGTGCCAGCAGCTTAGTGATAGCGGGAGCATGGGAGACCCAGTACTTC
CDR3aa: CASSLVIAGAWETQYF

j_gene: TRBJ2-1
v_gene: TRBV7-2
d_gene: NA
abundance: NA
CDR3nt: TGTGCCAGCAGCTCGGGACCGACATTCTACAATGAGCAGTTCTTC
CDR3aa: CASSSGPTFYNEQFF

j_gene: TRBJ1-2
v_gene: TRBV19
d_gene: NA
abundance: once
CDR3nt: TGTGCCAGTAGTATCGGGGGACTCGACTATGGCTACACCTTC
CDR3aa: CASSIGGLDYGYTF